What follows are 32 T cell receptor beta chains derived from one specimen sequenced in a study of blood T cell repertoires in COVID-19. Data came from immunoSEQ multiplex PCR; TCRdb stores just in-frame clones and leaves some out. Among around 130,000 clones listed, about 82% were seen once. The sequenced material came from peripheral blood. The receptors originated from a man aged 60 to 75 with active or convalescent COVID-19.

The rearrangement links TRBV7-2 to TRBJ1-2; 9 positions agree with TRBD1. CDR1 is SGHTA, CDR2 FQGNSA, per germline. The CDR3 runs 14 residues. The J segment lost 7 bases and the V segment lost 5 bases, leaving 8 bases of the junction unmatched. CDR3 bases: TGTGCCAGCAGCATCCGGGACAGGGCTGGTGGCTACACCTTC. It encodes CASSIRDRAGGYTF.

The rearrangement links TRBV30 to TRBJ1-2, with D possibly matching TRBD1 (6 bases). In germline, CDR1 is GTSNPN, CDR2 SVGIG (reference sequence). Trimming cost V 5 bases and J 3 bases, with 10 bases left between them. This CDR3 comprises 12 residues. This chain's CDR3 is CAWDRRYYGYTF. The DNA of the CDR3 is TGTGCCTGGGACAGGAGATACTATGGCTACACCTTC. Filled out from reference TRBV30 and TRBJ1-2, the complete variable domain reads SQTIHQWPATLVQPVGSPLSLECTVEGTSNPNLYWYRQAAGRGLQLLFYSVGIGQISSEVPQNLSASRPQDRQFILSSKKLLLSDSGFYLCAWDRRYYGYTFGSGTRLTVV.

The rearrangement uses TRBV18 and TRBJ2-5; D not certain. There are 15 residues in the CDR3. Germline V gives CDR1 KGHSH, CDR2 LQKENI. V was pared by 1 base and J by 5 bases, with 14 bases between. The CDR3 DNA reads TGTGCCAGCTCACCACGCACGGTGAGGATGGAGACCCAGTACTTC. Its translation: CASSPRTVRMETQYF. The entire variable domain, with the rest obtained from reference TRBV18 and TRBJ2-5, is as follows: NAGVMQNPRHLVRRRGQEARLRCSPMKGHSHVYWYRQLPEEGLKFMVYLQKENIIDESGMPKERFSAEFPKEGPSILRIQQVVRGDSAAYFCASSPRTVRMETQYFGPGTRLLVL.

The chain links TRBV14 to TRBJ2-7, with TRBD1 matching 9 bases. Germline CDR1 reads SGHDN; CDR2 reads FVKESK. V was pared by 3 bases and J by 2 bases, with 5 bases of the junction left unmatched. The CDR3 length is 15 residues. This CDR3 is CASSHLWTGAYEQYF. Here the CDR3 DNA reads TGTGCCAGCAGCCACCTATGGACAGGGGCCTACGAGCAGTACTTC.

The chain recombines TRBV5-1 with TRBJ2-2; D uncertain. V shed 0 bases and J shed 4 bases, with 7 bases lying between them. This CDR3 has 14 amino acids. CDR1 SGHRS and CDR2 YFSETQ come from the germline V gene. DNA of the CDR3: TGCGCCAGCAGCTTGGATACGGTCACCGGGGAGCTGTTTTTT. It codes for CASSLDTVTGELFF.

V and J are TRBV4-3 and TRBJ1-5; D unclear. Trimming removed 0 bases at V and 3 bases at J, with 9 bases between. Germline V CDR1 and CDR2: LGHNA, YSLEER. The length of the CDR3 is 15 residues. CDR3 amino acids: CASSQDLSNNQPQHF. CDR3 bases: TGCGCCAGCAGCCAAGATCTTAGTAACAATCAGCCCCAGCATTTT.

The chain uses TRBV4-3 and TRBJ2-7; 11 bases map to TRBD1. CDR1 is LGHNA and CDR2 is YSLEER in the germline V gene. The CDR3 contains 15 residues. Trimming at V came to 4 bases and at J to 5 bases, leaving 7 bases not matched to a gene. CDR3 residues: CASSLNGQGAHEQYF. The CDR3 bases are TGCGCCAGCAGCCTAAACGGACAGGGGGCCCACGAGCAGTACTTC.

V usage is TRBV30 and J usage is TRBJ2-3; the match to TRBD2 covers 14 bases. In germline, CDR1 is GTSNPN, CDR2 SVGIG (reference sequence). V lost 3 bases, J lost 5 bases, and 4 bases stayed unmatched. The CDR3 totals 15 residues. CDR3 sequence (DNA): TGTGCCTGGAGGGGACTAGCGGGAGTCAAAGATACGCAGTATTTT. Residues: CAWRGLAGVKDTQYF.

In its sample, this clone was seen a few times. The V and J genes are TRBV28 and TRBJ1-1; weak D call: TRBD1 (5 bases). Trimming removed 0 bases at V and 5 bases at J, with 10 bases between. This CDR3 has 14 amino acids. Germline V CDR1 and CDR2: MDHEN, SYDVKM. In DNA form, the CDR3 reads TGTGCCAGCAGTTTATGGGGCAGGGTGACTGAAGCTTTCTTT. Its translation is CASSLWGRVTEAFF.

V and J are TRBV7-9 and TRBJ1-5; D may be TRBD1 (5 bases). V gave up 3 bases and J gave up 1 base, with 19 bases separating them. CDR3 length equals 18 residues. Germline V gives CDR1 SEHNR, CDR2 FQNEAQ (reference sequence). In DNA form, the CDR3 reads TGTGCCAGCAGCTTGGGGGGGAGGTCGGGGGTGAGCAATCAGCCCCAGCATTTT. This encodes CASSLGGRSGVSNQPQHF.

The J gene is TRBJ2-1, the V gene TRBV7-2, with 7 bases aligning to TRBD1. This CDR3 is 17 amino acids long. CDR1 and CDR2 (germline): SGHTA, FQGNSA. The trim removed 7 bases at V and 0 bases at J, leaving 12 bases unmatched. Here the CDR3 reads CASTTKGADISYNEQFF. CDR3 bases: TGTGCCAGCACTACAAAGGGGGCGGACATCTCCTACAATGAGCAGTTCTTC.

The V gene is TRBV5-4, the J gene TRBJ1-3; 10 bases are a match to TRBD1. V dropped 4 bases and J dropped 5; count of bases not matched to a gene: 6. The CDR3 has 15 residues. Per germline, CDR1 SGHNT and CDR2 YYREEE (reference sequence). As DNA, the CDR3 is TGTGCCAGCAGCCGCCCGGACAGGGGGAGAAACACCATATATTTT. This codes for CASSRPDRGRNTIYF.

CDR3 sequence reads: CASSQYSGANVLTF. CDR3 coding DNA: TGCGCCAGCAGCCAGTACTCTGGGGCCAACGTCCTGACTTTC. The V call is TRBV5-1, the J call TRBJ2-6, with D uncertain. The CDR3 spans 14 residues. Between the trimmed V and J ends, which lost 4 bases and 0 bases, there was a span of 5 bases. CDR1 and CDR2 (germline): SGHRS, YFSETQ. Full variable domain (rest looked up from reference TRBV5-1 and TRBJ2-6): KAGVTQTPRYLIKTRGQQVTLSCSPISGHRSVSWYQQTPGQGLQFLFEYFSETQRNKGNFPGRFSGRQFSNSRSEMNVSTLELGDSALYLCASSQYSGANVLTFGAGSRLTVL.

The sample holds many counts of this clone. This rearrangement joins TRBV9 to TRBJ1-1; D remains ambiguous. The CDR3 loop spans 14 amino acids. Per the germline V gene, CDR1 is SGDLS and CDR2 is YYNGEE. V was pared by 4 bases and J by 9 bases, with 19 bases between. DNA for the CDR3: TGTGCCAGCAGCCCCGTCGGGGTCAGCCCGAAAGCTTTCTTT. It specifies CASSPVGVSPKAFF.

This chain joins TRBV7-6 and TRBJ2-3, with D maybe TRBD2 (6 bases). CDR1 and CDR2 from the germline V gene are SGHVS and FNYEAQ. The CDR3 is made up of 16 amino acids. Trimming took 2 bases from V and 3 from J, leaving 15 bases between them. CDR3 residues: CASSLLVGSLTDTQYF. The CDR3 coding sequence is TGTGCCAGCAGCTTATTAGTCGGGAGCTTGACAGATACGCAGTATTTT.

The chain couples TRBV19 to TRBJ2-3; 9 bases map to TRBD1. The V gene's germline CDR1 is LNHDA and CDR2 SQIVND (reference sequence). The CDR3 spans 13 residues. V shed 8 bases and J 2 bases; nucleotides not matched to a gene: 2. CDR3 amino acids: CASGTGPTDTQYF. DNA for the CDR3: TGTGCCAGTGGGACAGGGCCCACAGATACGCAGTATTTT.

V gene TRBV18 combines with J gene TRBJ2-5; D ambiguous. CDR1 is KGHSH, CDR2 LQKENI, per germline. The CDR3 runs to 14 residues. The V gene lost 3 bases and the J gene lost 0 bases, with 8 bases spanning the gap. This chain's CDR3 is CASSPPSYQETQYF. CDR3 sequence (DNA): TGTGCCAGCTCACCGCCCAGTTACCAAGAGACCCAGTACTTC. Complete variable domain (other parts from reference TRBV18 and TRBJ2-5): NAGVMQNPRHLVRRRGQEARLRCSPMKGHSHVYWYRQLPEEGLKFMVYLQKENIIDESGMPKERFSAEFPKEGPSILRIQQVVRGDSAAYFCASSPPSYQETQYFGPGTRLLVL.

This clone was counted at least ten times. The genes are TRBV7-8 and TRBJ1-3; D is unclear. The V end was cut by 1 base, the J end by 0 bases, with 7 bases between. CDR1 and CDR2 from the germline V gene are SGHVS and FQNEAQ. The CDR3 contains 15 residues. The CDR3 spells CASSLDGSSGNTIYF. CDR3 nucleotides: TGTGCCAGCAGCTTAGATGGTAGCTCTGGAAACACCATATATTTT.

J is TRBJ2-1 and V is TRBV14; 9 nucleotides match TRBD2. CDR3 size: 15 residues. Germline V gene sequence: CDR1 SGHDN, CDR2 FVKESK. Germline trimming cut 4 bases from V and 6 bases from J; bases unmatched to any gene: 7. This CDR3 reads CASSPGTSWSNEQFF. CDR3 bases: TGTGCCAGCAGCCCGGGGACTAGCTGGTCCAATGAGCAGTTCTTC.

In the case of this clone: In the same sample, other DNA sequences code for this CDR3. CDR3 nucleotide sequence: TGTGCCAGCAGCGTAGCACTAGCGGGCGAGACCCAGTACTTC. The encoded protein is CASSVALAGETQYF. This rearrangement joins TRBV9 to TRBJ2-5, with 9 bases that match TRBD2. CDR3 length: 14 residues. The germline CDR1 and CDR2 sequences are SGDLS and YYNGEE. The J segment lost 5 bases and the V segment lost 0 bases, leaving 2 bases of the junction unmatched.

This chain uses TRBV5-1 with TRBJ2-7; TRBD2 is a possible D gene (5 bases). Germline CDR1 reads SGHRS; CDR2 reads YFSETQ. The CDR3 covers 13 residues. Trimming left V 4 bases short and J 3 bases short, with 11 bases between. For the CDR3, the DNA is TGCGCCAGCAGCCCGGGCCGGGGCTACGAGCAGTACTTC. Translation gives CASSPGRGYEQYF.

The chain is built from TRBV6-5 and TRBJ1-5; no reliable D call. In germline, CDR1 is MNHEY, CDR2 SVGAGI. This CDR3 spans 13 amino acids. Trimming took 8 bases from V and 2 from J, leaving 10 bases between them. CDR3 DNA: TGTGCCAGCCAAAGTCAGGGCAATCAGCCCCAGCATTTT. Residues: CASQSQGNQPQHF.

V usage is TRBV27 and J usage is TRBJ1-1; 7 nucleotides match TRBD1. The CDR3 length is 16 residues. CDR1 and CDR2 (germline): MNHEY, SMNVEV (reference sequence). The V gene end was trimmed by 2 bases and the J gene end by 6 bases; junction bases not matched to a gene: 12. The CDR3 coding sequence is TGTGCCAGCAGTTTAATCCCCCCCAGGGACAGCTCTGAAGCTTTCTTT. This codes for CASSLIPPRDSSEAFF.

The chain links TRBV9 to TRBJ2-2; tentative D call: TRBD2 (5 bases). Per germline, CDR1 SGDLS and CDR2 YYNGEE. The CDR3 length is 14 residues. The germline V and J ends were trimmed by 3 bases and 4 bases, with 10 bases remaining between them. The CDR3 reads CASSAEDATGELFF. DNA of the CDR3: TGTGCCAGCAGCGCGGAGGACGCCACCGGGGAGCTGTTTTTT.

The chain links TRBV21-1 to TRBJ2-5; the tabulated D call, TRBD2, remains unverified against the DNA. TRBV21-1 represents a pseudogene. This CDR3 has 16 amino acids. The DNA for the CDR3 is TGTGCCAGCAGCAAAGAAAGCGGGAGTAGTGGAGAGACCCAGTACTTC. Amino acids: CASSKESGSSGETQYF.

V is TRBV28 and J is TRBJ1-4; 8 positions agree with TRBD1. The CDR3 loop spans 16 amino acids. Germline V CDR1 and CDR2: MDHEN, SYDVKM. V lost 7 bases, J lost 7 bases, and 14 bases stayed unmatched. Written as DNA, the CDR3 is TGTGCCAGCACTGATCGCGCGCAGGGGGCGGGTGAAAAACTGTTTTTT. Protein product: CASTDRAQGAGEKLFF.

The chain couples TRBV6-5 to TRBJ2-7, with 7 bases identical to TRBD2. Germline trimming cut 3 bases from V and 3 bases from J; bases unmatched to any gene: 8. The length of the CDR3 is 15 residues. Germline lookup yields CDR1 MNHEY and CDR2 SVGAGI. CDR3 sequence (DNA): TGTGCCAGCAGTTATGGGCTAGCGGTAGACTACGAGCAGTACTTC. Encoded protein: CASSYGLAVDYEQYF.

The J gene is TRBJ2-3, the V gene TRBV3-1 (or the pseudogene TRBV3-2), with D unresolved. There are 12 residues in the CDR3. The ends were cut back, 0 bases at V and 5 bases at J, with 3 bases in the middle. CDR1 is LGHDT, CDR2 YNNKEL, per germline (reference sequence). The chain's CDR3 is CASSQDIDTQYF. The CDR3 region has the DNA TGTGCCAGCAGCCAAGACATAGATACGCAGTATTTT.

The gene calls are TRBV7-6 and TRBJ2-5; D is possibly TRBD2 (5 bases). The CDR3 extends over 12 amino acids. V was shortened by 4 bases and J by 9 bases, with 12 bases between the two germline ends. Per the germline V gene, CDR1 is SGHVS and CDR2 is FNYEAQ. As DNA, the CDR3 is TGTGCCAGCAGCTGGGGAGATCGGGCCCAGTACTTC. Translating gives CASSWGDRAQYF. Supplemented by reference TRBV7-6 and TRBJ2-5, the full variable domain reads GAGVSQSPRYKVTKRGQDVALRCDPISGHVSLYWYRQALGQGPEFLTYFNYEAQQDKSGLPNDRFSAERPEGSISTLTIQRTEQRDSAMYRCASSWGDRAQYFGPGTRLLVL.

The chain uses TRBV7-8 and TRBJ2-3, with 9 bases identical to TRBD2. The CDR3 extends over 16 amino acids. CDR1 is SGHVS and CDR2 is FQNEAQ in the germline V gene. Trimming at V came to 2 bases and at J to 3 bases, leaving 6 bases not matched to a gene. CDR3 sequence: CASSLIAGGRTDTQYF. CDR3 DNA: TGTGCCAGCAGCTTAATCGCGGGAGGGCGAACAGATACGCAGTATTTT.

The chain joins TRBV5-6 to TRBJ1-3; no clear D gene. Trimming cost V 3 bases and J 4 bases, with 8 bases left between them. The germline gives CDR1 SGHDT, CDR2 YYEEEE. The CDR3 loop spans 13 amino acids. CDR3 nucleotide sequence: TGTGCCAGCAGCTACTCCGGGGGAAACACCATATATTTT. Amino acid sequence: CASSYSGGNTIYF.

This chain links TRBV7-3 with TRBJ1-1, with D maybe TRBD1 (6 bases). The CDR3 length is 16 residues. Germline CDR1 and CDR2: SGHTA and FQGTGA. Trimming removed 1 base from V and 1 base from J, with 13 bases in between. The CDR3 nucleotides read TGTGCCAGCAGCTTAATCCGCAGGGGAAAGAACACTGAAGCTTTCTTT. This sequence encodes CASSLIRRGKNTEAFF.